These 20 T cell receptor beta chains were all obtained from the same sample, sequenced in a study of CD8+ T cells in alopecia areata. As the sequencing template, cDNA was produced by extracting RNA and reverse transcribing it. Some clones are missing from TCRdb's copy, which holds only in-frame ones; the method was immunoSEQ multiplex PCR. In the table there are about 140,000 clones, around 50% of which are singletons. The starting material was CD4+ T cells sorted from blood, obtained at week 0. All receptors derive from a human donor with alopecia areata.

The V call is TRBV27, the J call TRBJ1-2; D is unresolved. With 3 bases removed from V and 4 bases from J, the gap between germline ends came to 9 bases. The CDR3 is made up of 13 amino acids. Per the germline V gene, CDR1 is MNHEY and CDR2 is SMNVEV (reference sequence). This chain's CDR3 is CASSFGRGYGYTF. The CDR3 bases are TGTGCCAGCAGTTTTGGTCGGGGCTATGGCTACACCTTC.

DNA of the CDR3: TGCGCCAGCAGCCAAGACGTCGGACGGGAAGGAGTCGGTGGCTACACCTTC. Its translation: CASSQDVGREGVGGYTF. The rearrangement uses TRBV4-3 and TRBJ1-2; D remains unclear. The CDR3 sequence is 17 residues long. V lost 0 bases and J lost 7, with 21 bases in between. Per the germline V gene, CDR1 is LGHNA and CDR2 is YSLEER.

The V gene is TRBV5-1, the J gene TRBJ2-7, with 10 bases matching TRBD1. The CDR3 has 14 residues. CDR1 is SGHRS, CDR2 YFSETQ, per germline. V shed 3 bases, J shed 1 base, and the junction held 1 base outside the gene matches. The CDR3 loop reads CASSWGQGSYEQYF. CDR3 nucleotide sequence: TGCGCCAGCAGCTGGGGACAGGGGTCCTACGAGCAGTACTTC.

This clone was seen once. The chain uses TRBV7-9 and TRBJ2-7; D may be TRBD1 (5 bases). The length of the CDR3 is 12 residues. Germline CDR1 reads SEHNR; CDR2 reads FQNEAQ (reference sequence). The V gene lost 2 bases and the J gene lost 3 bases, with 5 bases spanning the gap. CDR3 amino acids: CASSLQGYEQYF. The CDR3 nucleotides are TGTGCCAGCAGCTTACAGGGCTACGAGCAGTACTTC.

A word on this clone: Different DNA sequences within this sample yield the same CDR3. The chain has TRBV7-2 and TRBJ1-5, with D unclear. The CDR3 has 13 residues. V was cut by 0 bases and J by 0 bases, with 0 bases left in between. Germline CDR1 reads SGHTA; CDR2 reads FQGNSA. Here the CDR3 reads CASSLASNQPQHF. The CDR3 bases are TGTGCCAGCAGCTTAGCTAGCAATCAGCCCCAGCATTTT. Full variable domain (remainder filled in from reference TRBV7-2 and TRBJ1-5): GAGVSQSPSNKVTEKGKDVELRCDPISGHTALYWYRQSLGQGLEFLIYFQGNSAPDKSGLPSDRFSAERTGGSVSTLTIQRTQQEDSAVYLCASSLASNQPQHFGDGTRLSIL.

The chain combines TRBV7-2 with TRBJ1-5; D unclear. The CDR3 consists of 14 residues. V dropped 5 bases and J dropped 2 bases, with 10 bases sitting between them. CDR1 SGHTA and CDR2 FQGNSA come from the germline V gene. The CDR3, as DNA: TGTGCCAGCAGCCGATATAGGGGCAATCAGCCCCAGCATTTT. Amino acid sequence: CASSRYRGNQPQHF.

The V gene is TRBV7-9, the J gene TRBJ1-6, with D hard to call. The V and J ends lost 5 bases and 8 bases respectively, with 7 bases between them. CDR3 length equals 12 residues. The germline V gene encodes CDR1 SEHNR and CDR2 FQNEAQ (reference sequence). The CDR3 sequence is CASSRDYSPLHF. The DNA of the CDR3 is TGTGCCAGCAGCCGAGATTATTCACCCCTCCACTTT.

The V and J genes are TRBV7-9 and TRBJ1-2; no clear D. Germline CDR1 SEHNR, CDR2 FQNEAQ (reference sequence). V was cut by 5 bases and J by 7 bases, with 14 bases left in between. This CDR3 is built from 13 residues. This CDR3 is CASSISPAGGYTF. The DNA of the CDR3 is TGTGCCAGCAGCATAAGTCCGGCAGGTGGCTACACCTTC. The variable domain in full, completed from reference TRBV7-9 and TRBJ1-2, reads DTGVSQNPRHKITKRGQNVTFRCDPISEHNRLYWYRQTLGQGPEFLTYFQNEAQLEKSRLLSDRFSAERPKGSFSTLEIQRTEQGDSAMYLCASSISPAGGYTFGSGTRLTVV.

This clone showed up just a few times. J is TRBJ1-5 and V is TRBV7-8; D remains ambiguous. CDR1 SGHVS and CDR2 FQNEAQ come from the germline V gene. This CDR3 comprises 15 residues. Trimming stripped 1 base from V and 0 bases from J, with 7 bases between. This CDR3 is CASSLGELSNQPQHF. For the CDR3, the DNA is TGTGCCAGCAGCTTAGGGGAACTTAGCAATCAGCCCCAGCATTTT.

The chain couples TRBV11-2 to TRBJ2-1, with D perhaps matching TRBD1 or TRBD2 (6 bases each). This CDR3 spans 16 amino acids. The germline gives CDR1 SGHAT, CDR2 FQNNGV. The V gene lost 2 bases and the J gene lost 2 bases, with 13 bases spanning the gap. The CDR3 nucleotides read TGTGCCAGCAGCTTACGGCCGGGGGCGGCCTACAATGAGCAGTTCTTC. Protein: CASSLRPGAAYNEQFF.

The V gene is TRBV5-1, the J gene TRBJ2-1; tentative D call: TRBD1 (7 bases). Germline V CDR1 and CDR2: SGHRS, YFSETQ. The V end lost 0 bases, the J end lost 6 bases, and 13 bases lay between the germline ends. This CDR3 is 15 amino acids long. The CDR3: CASSLAEGAGNEQFF. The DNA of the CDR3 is TGCGCCAGCAGCTTGGCGGAGGGGGCGGGCAATGAGCAGTTCTTC.

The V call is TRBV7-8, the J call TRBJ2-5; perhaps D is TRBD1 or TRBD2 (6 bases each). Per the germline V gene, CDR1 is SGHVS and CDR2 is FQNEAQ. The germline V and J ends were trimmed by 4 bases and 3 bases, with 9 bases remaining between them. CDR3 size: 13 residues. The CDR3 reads CASSSRGEETQYF. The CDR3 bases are TGTGCCAGCAGCTCGAGGGGGGAAGAGACCCAGTACTTC.

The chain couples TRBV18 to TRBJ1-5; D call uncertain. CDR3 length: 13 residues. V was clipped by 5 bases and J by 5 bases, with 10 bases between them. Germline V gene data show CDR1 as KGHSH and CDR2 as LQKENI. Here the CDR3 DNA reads TGTGCCAGCTCATCCCTCCGGGATCAGCCCCAGCATTTT. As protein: CASSSLRDQPQHF.

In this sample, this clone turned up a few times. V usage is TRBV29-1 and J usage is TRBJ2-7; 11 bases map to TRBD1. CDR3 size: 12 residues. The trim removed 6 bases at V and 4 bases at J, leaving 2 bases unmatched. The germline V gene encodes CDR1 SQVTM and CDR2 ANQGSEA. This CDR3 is CSVGTGGYEQYF. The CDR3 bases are TGCAGCGTGGGGACAGGGGGTTACGAGCAGTACTTC.

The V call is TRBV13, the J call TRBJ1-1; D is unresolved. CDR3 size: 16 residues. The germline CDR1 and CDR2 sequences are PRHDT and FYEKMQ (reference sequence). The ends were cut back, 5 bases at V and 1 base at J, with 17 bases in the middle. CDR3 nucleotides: TGTGCCAGCAGCGCCTTCGGGAGCAACTCGAACACTGAAGCTTTCTTT. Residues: CASSAFGSNSNTEAFF.

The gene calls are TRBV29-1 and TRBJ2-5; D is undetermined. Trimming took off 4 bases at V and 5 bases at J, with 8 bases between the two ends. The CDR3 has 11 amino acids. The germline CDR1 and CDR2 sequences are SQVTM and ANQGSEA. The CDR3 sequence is CSVGSQETQYF. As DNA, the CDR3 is TGCAGCGTTGGATCCCAGGAGACCCAGTACTTC.

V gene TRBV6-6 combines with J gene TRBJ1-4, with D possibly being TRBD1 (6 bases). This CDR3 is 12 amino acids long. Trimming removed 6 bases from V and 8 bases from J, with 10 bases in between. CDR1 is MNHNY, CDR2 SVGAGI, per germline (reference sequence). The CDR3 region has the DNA TGTGCCAGCAGGGGGAGGGGGGAAAAACTGTTTTTT. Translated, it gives CASRGRGEKLFF.

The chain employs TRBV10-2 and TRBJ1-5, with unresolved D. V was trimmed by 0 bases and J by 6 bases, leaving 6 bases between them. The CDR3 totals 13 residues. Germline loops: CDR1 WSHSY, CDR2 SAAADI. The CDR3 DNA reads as TGCGCCAGCAGTGAGTCAAGGGTTCAGCCCCAGCATTTT. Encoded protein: CASSESRVQPQHF.

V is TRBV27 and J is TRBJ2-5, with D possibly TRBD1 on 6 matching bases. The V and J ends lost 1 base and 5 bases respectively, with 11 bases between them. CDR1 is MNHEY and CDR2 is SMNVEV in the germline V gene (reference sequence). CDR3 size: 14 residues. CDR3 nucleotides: TGTGCCAGCAGTTTATTGGGGGCTGGGGAGACCCAGTACTTC. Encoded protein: CASSLLGAGETQYF.

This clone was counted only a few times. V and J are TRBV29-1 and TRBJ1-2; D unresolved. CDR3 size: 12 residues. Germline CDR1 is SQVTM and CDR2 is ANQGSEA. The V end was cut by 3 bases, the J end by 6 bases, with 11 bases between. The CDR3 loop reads CSVEASRDGYTF. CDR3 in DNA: TGCAGCGTTGAGGCCTCTAGGGATGGCTACACCTTC.